These 17 T cell receptor beta chains originate from one sample sequenced in a study of blood T cells in healthy people across ages. The authors ran a second PCR of about 6 to 12 cycles using a sample-barcoded 5' primer and a J-beta primer mix. TCRdb independently ran MiXCR on the 5' RACE reads; one entry per CDR3 protein. The repertoire holds about 1,600,000 distinct CDR3 sequences, with 42% as singletons. The sequencing sample was made of blood. Receptors were obtained from a woman between 18 and 29 years old in good health.

The chain is built from TRBV9 and TRBJ2-3; the D is unclear. With 1 base removed from V and 2 bases from J, the gap between germline ends came to 11 bases. The CDR3 is made up of 15 amino acids. Germline V CDR1 and CDR2: SGDLS, YYNGEE. The DNA of the CDR3 is TGTGCCAGCAGCGTAAGGTCAGAAGCCACAGATACGCAGTATTTT. Translated: CASSVRSEATDTQYF. Based on the CDR3 plus reference TRBV9 and TRBJ2-3, the full variable domain is DSGVTQTPKHLITATGQRVTLRCSPRSGDLSVYWYQQSLDQGLQFLIQYYNGEERAKGNILERFSAQQFPDLHSELNLSSLELGDSALYFCASSVRSEATDTQYFGPGTRLTVL.

CDR3 sequence: CASGAVSYEQYF. For the CDR3, the DNA is TGTGCGTCAGGCGCAGTTTCCTACGAGCAGTACTTC. V is TRBV10-3 and J is TRBJ2-7; no firm D call. In germline, CDR1 is ENHRY, CDR2 SYGVKD. There are 12 residues in the CDR3.

This clonotype has only a few counts. The junction does not match germline at one end; this may be a read error. The chain recombines TRBV10-3 with TRBJ2-1; D is perhaps TRBD2 (6 bases). Germline CDR1 and CDR2: ENHRY and SYGVKD. The CDR3 covers 14 residues. CDR3 loop: CATTRGADYSEQFF. CDR3 DNA sequence: TGTGCCACGACTAGAGGGGCCGATTACAGTGAGCAGTTCTTC.

This clonotype turned up a few times. The genes are TRBV20-1 and TRBJ2-7, with D possibly TRBD1 on 6 matching bases. CDR3 length: 14 amino acids. V was pared by 3 bases and J by 4 bases, with 16 bases between. Germline V CDR1 and CDR2: DFQATT, SNEGSKA (reference sequence). As DNA, the CDR3 is TGCAGTGCTAGCCGCAGGGGAGCATCGTACGAGCAGTACTTC. Translation: CSASRRGASYEQYF.

The rearrangement joins TRBV28 to TRBJ2-3, with 9 bases fitting TRBD2. The CDR3 loop spans 16 amino acids. V trimming: 1 base; J trimming: 2 bases; junction bases outside the gene matches: 4. The germline V gene has CDR1 MDHEN and CDR2 SYDVKM. The CDR3 DNA is TGTGCCAGCAGTTTATTCGCGGGGGGGACCACAGATACGCAGTATTTT. It encodes CASSLFAGGTTDTQYF.

This sequence joins TRBV29-1 and TRBJ2-7; D gene ambiguous. The CDR3 has 13 amino acids. Germline CDR1 reads SQVTM; CDR2 reads ANQGSEA. Trimming took off 1 base at V and 0 bases at J, with 7 bases between the two ends. Here the CDR3 reads CSVEGVPSYEQYF. The CDR3 coding sequence is TGCAGCGTTGAAGGGGTACCCTCCTACGAGCAGTACTTC.

The sample holds a few counts of this clonotype. V is TRBV20-1 and J is TRBJ2-7; possibly TRBD1 for D (6 bases). The CDR3 sequence is 15 residues long. V lost 3 bases to trimming and J lost 0 bases, with 15 bases between them. The germline V gene encodes CDR1 DFQATT and CDR2 SNEGSKA (reference sequence). CDR3 nucleotides: TGCAGTGCTAGGTCCAGACAGGTGAGCTCCTACGAGCAGTACTTC. Protein: CSARSRQVSSYEQYF.

Points on this clonotype: Given the absence of the conserved phenylalanine or tryptophan at the CDR3 end, a read error is likely. The V call is TRBV6-6, the J call TRBJ2-4; TRBD1 aligns across 7 bases. The CDR3 consists of 13 residues. Trimming took 7 bases from V and 5 from J; bases not matched to a gene: 5. Germline V lookup: CDR1 MNHNY, CDR2 SVGAGI (reference sequence). This CDR3 is CASNPGGENIQYL. CDR3 nucleotide sequence: TGTGCCAGCAACCCAGGGGGAGAAAACATTCAGTACTTG.

In this sample, this clonotype turned up a few times. The chain couples TRBV20-1 to TRBJ2-5, with 8 bases that match TRBD2. Trimming removed 1 base from V and 2 bases from J; junction bases left unmatched: 9. CDR1 and CDR2 from the germline V gene are DFQATT and SNEGSKA (reference sequence). The CDR3 has 16 residues. The CDR3 DNA sequence: TGCAGTGCTAGAGTTTTCGGTAGCGGGACGCAAGAGACCCAGTACTTC. Translation gives CSARVFGSGTQETQYF.

The chain has TRBV5-5 and TRBJ1-1; 8 nucleotides align to TRBD1. V shed 0 bases and J 1 base; nucleotides not matched to a gene: 8. This CDR3 region has 17 residues. Germline V gene data show CDR1 as SGHKS and CDR2 as YYEKEE (reference sequence). The CDR3 DNA sequence: TGTGCCAGCAGCTTGGCCGGGACAGGATATTCGAACACTGAAGCTTTCTTT. Its protein product is CASSLAGTGYSNTEAFF.

This chain uses TRBV6-6 with TRBJ1-1; 7 bases map to TRBD1. CDR3 size: 16 residues. Germline V gene data show CDR1 as MNHNY and CDR2 as SVGAGI (reference sequence). Trimming removed 5 bases from V and 6 bases from J; junction bases left unmatched: 15. This chain's CDR3 is CASSHPPGQGVSEAFF. The CDR3 bases are TGTGCCAGCAGTCACCCCCCGGGGCAGGGGGTGTCTGAAGCTTTCTTT.

This clonotype was seen a few times. This chain links TRBV27 with TRBJ2-3; D unresolved. Trimming shortened V by 2 bases and J by 5 bases, and 8 bases separated the two germline ends. The germline V gene encodes CDR1 MNHEY and CDR2 SMNVEV (reference sequence). CDR3 length equals 13 residues. The CDR3 loop reads CASSLQKQDTQYF. CDR3 DNA: TGTGCCAGCAGTTTACAGAAACAAGATACGCAGTATTTT.

Details on this clonotype: A read error may explain this, as a much larger clone is one base away. The rearrangement links TRBV29-1 to TRBJ2-7, with no clear D. TRBJ2-1 explains the end of the DNA better; the J call may be wrong. The CDR3 runs to 11 residues. CDR1 and CDR2 (germline): SQVTM, ANQGSEA. The CDR3 DNA sequence: TGCAGCGTTGTGACTTCCTACGAGCAGTTCTTC. Protein product: CSVVTSYEQFF.

The V gene is TRBV9, the J gene TRBJ2-2; maybe TRBD2 (5 bases). The germline V gene has CDR1 SGDLS and CDR2 YYNGEE. The CDR3 consists of 14 residues. With 2 bases removed from V and 2 bases from J, the gap between germline ends came to 7 bases. The CDR3 sequence: CASSVASNTGELFF. DNA for the CDR3: TGTGCCAGCAGCGTGGCTAGCAACACCGGGGAGCTGTTTTTT.

The chain recombines TRBV12-3 or TRBV12-4 with TRBJ2-5, with a possible D match to TRBD1 (6 bases). This CDR3 has 17 amino acids. Trimming took 1 base from V and 1 from J, leaving 16 bases between them. DNA of the CDR3: TGTGCCAGCAGTTTAGGAGGGACACGGGGACGCCAAGAGACCCAGTACTTC. It encodes CASSLGGTRGRQETQYF.

For this clonotype: A junction end diverges from the germline sequence, so it may reflect a read error. The gene calls are TRBV30 and TRBJ1-2; D is unclear. The CDR3 covers 12 residues. Per germline, CDR1 GTSNPN and CDR2 SVGIG (reference sequence). The CDR3 loop is CAWTGRDYGHTF. The CDR3 DNA follows: TGTGCCTGGACAGGTCGCGACTATGGCCACACCTTC.

This clonotype occurred a few times. The chain has TRBV4-2 and TRBJ2-3, with 8 bases lining up with TRBD2. The junction had 8 bases not matched to a gene; V was cut back by 2 bases and J by 4 bases. The CDR3 has 16 residues. Germline CDR1 is LGHNA and CDR2 is YNFKEQ. The CDR3 DNA reads as TGTGCCAGCAGCCAACGGCCAGCGGGGGCGTCAGATACGCAGTATTTT. Protein sequence: CASSQRPAGASDTQYF.